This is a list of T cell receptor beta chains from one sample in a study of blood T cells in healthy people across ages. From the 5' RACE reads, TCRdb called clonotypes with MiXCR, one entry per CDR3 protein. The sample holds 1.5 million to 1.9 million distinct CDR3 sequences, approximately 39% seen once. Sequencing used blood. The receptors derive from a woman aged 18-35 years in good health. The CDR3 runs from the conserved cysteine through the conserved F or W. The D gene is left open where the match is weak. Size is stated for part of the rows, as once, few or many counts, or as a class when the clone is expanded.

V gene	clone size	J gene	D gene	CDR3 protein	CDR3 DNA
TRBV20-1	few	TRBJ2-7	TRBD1	CSARPLGQAIPYEQYF	TGCAGTGCCCGCCCCCTAGGACAGGCAATACCCTACGAGCAGTACTTC
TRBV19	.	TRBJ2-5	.	CASSPGATGPETQYF	TGTGCCAGTAGTCCAGGGGCTACGGGACCGGAGACCCAGTACTTC
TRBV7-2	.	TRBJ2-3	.	CASSPYRDGDTQYF	TGTGCCAGCAGCCCATACCGGGATGGAGATACGCAGTATTTT
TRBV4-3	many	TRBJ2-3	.	CASSQVQGSLPDTQYF	TGCGCCAGCAGCCAAGTTCAAGGGTCCCTCCCAGATACGCAGTATTTT
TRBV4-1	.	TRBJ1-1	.	CASSQTRDTEAFF	TGCGCCAGCAGCCAAACGCGGGACACTGAAGCTTTCTTT
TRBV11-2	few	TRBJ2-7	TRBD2	CASSLALTSGRVNEQYF	TGTGCCAGCAGCTTAGCCCTGACTAGCGGGAGAGTCAATGAGCAGTACTTC
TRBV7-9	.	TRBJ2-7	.	CASSPGLFSYNEQYF	TGTGCCAGCAGCCCGGGACTCTTCTCCTACAATGAGCAGTACTTC
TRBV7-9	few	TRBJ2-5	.	CASSFPAGLETQYF	TGTGCCAGCAGCTTTCCGGCAGGGCTAGAGACCCAGTACTTC
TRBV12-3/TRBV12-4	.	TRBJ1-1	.	CASSGNTAEAFF	TGTGCCAGCAGCGGAAATACAGCTGAAGCTTTCTTT
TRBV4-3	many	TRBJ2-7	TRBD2	CASSQDEGSGSYEQYF	TGCGCCAGCAGCCAAGATGAGGGTAGCGGGAGTTACGAGCAGTACTTC
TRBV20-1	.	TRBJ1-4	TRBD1	CSAFPPGQGNEKLFF	TGCAGTGCTTTCCCTCCGGGACAGGGAAATGAAAAACTGTTTTTT
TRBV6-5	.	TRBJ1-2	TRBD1	CASKTGGASYGYTF	TGTGCCAGCAAAACAGGGGGCGCGTCTTATGGCTACACCTTC
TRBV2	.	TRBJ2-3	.	CASNGASRSTDTQYF	TGTGCCAGCAATGGTGCCTCAAGATCCACAGATACGCAGTATTTT
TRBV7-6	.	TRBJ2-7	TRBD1	CASSNRTGPYEQYF	TGTGCCAGCAGCAACCGGACAGGACCCTACGAGCAGTACTTC
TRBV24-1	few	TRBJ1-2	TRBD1	CATSDLRTGTGYTF	TGTGCCACCAGTGATTTAAGGACAGGGACTGGCTACACCTTC
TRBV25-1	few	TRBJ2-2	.	CASSVTGANTGELFF	TGTGCCAGCAGTGTAACGGGAGCGAACACCGGGGAGCTGTTTTTT
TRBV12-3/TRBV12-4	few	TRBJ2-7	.	CASSFREGRKYF	TGTGCCAGCAGTTTTCGAGAGGGGAGGAAGTACTTC
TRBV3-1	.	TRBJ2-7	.	CASSIAGRFYEQYF	TGTGCCAGCAGCATTGCGGGAAGATTCTACGAGCAGTACTTC
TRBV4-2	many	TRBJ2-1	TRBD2	CASSQEASGPYNEQFF	TGTGCCAGCAGCCAAGAGGCTAGCGGTCCCTACAATGAGCAGTTCTTC
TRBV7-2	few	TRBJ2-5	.	CASSLNPGWGTQYF	TGTGCCAGCAGCTTAAACCCCGGGTGGGGGACCCAGTACTTC
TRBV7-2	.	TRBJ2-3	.	CASSLAPHDSLTDTQYF	TGTGCCAGCAGCTTAGCCCCTCATGACTCCCTCACAGATACGCAGTATTTT
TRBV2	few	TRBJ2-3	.	CASSERVGTDTQYF	TGTGCCAGCAGTGAAAGGGTTGGAACAGATACGCAGTATTTT
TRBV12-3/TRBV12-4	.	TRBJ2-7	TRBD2	CASSLGGSGPYEQYF	TGTGCCAGCAGTTTGGGCGGGAGTGGGCCCTACGAGCAGTACTTC
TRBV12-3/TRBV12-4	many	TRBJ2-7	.	CASREGQASYEQYF	TGTGCCAGCAGAGAAGGACAAGCATCCTACGAGCAGTACTTC
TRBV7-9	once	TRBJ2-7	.	CSSSSWSSSYEQYF	TGTTCCAGCAGCTCCTGGAGCAGCTCCTACGAGCAGTACTTC
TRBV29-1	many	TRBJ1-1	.	CSAAPGWGMNTEAFF	TGCAGCGCCGCCCCAGGGTGGGGCATGAACACTGAAGCTTTCTTT
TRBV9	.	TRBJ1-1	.	CASSVASETEAFF	TGTGCCAGCAGCGTAGCATCCGAGACTGAAGCTTTCTTT
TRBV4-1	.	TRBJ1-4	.	CASSQEGPTEANEKLFF	TGCGCCAGCAGCCAAGAGGGGCCCACAGAGGCAAATGAAAAACTGTTTTTT
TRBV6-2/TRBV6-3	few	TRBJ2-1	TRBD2	CASRMTSGLYNEQFF	TGTGCCAGCAGGATGACTAGCGGGCTATACAATGAGCAGTTCTTC
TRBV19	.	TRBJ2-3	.	CASTHVPGSDTQYF	TGTGCCAGTACCCACGTGCCGGGTTCAGATACGCAGTATTTT
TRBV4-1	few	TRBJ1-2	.	CASSLPREGVGGGYTF	TGCGCCAGCAGCCTCCCGAGGGAGGGTGTCGGAGGAGGCTACACCTTC
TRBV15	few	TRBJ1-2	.	CATSRGGRGNYGYTF	TGTGCCACCAGCAGAGGGGGCAGGGGAAACTATGGCTACACCTTC
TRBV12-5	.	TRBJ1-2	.	CASGREGYQNYGYTF	TGTGCTAGTGGACGCGAGGGGTATCAGAACTATGGCTACACCTTC
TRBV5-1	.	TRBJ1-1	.	CASSWALEGEAFF	TGCGCCAGCAGCTGGGCCTTGGAGGGTGAAGCTTTCTTT
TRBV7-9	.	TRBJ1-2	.	CASSSYQGSGDYGYTF	TGTGCCAGCAGTTCATATCAGGGAAGTGGTGATTATGGCTACACCTTC
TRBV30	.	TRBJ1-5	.	CAWSVREGDQPQHF	TGTGCCTGGAGTGTTAGAGAGGGGGATCAGCCCCAGCATTTT
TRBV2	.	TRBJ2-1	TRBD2	CASRRGTSGYNEQFF	TGTGCCAGCAGACGGGGGACTAGCGGCTACAATGAGCAGTTCTTC
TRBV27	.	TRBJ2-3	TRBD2	CASSSWGRRLAGKNTDTQYF	TGTGCCAGCAGTAGTTGGGGGCGAAGACTAGCGGGAAAAAACACAGATACGCAGTATTTT